Below are 27 T cell receptor beta chains sequenced from a single sample in a study of blood T cells in healthy people across ages. Alongside a J-beta primer mix, a sample-barcoded 5' primer served in a second PCR lasting roughly 7 to 12 cycles. MiXCR, applied by TCRdb to the 5' RACE reads, yields one record per CDR3 protein. The sample yields about 1.8 million distinct CDR3 sequences, roughly 49% seen once. Sequencing was carried out using blood. These receptors all stem from a woman in her thirties or forties in good health.

The chain combines TRBV6-2 or TRBV6-3 with TRBJ1-5; no clear D. The length of the CDR3 is 17 residues. Germline CDR1 MNHEY, CDR2 SVGEGT. V dropped 6 bases and J dropped 1 base, with 19 bases sitting between them. CDR3 sequence: CASSSMTQILSNQPQHF. The CDR3 DNA follows: TGTGCCAGCAGCTCCATGACCCAGATCCTCAGCAATCAGCCCCAGCATTTT.

V gene TRBV3-1 combines with J gene TRBJ2-5; 7 bases align to TRBD1. The CDR3 runs 16 residues. CDR1 is LGHDT, CDR2 YNNKEL, per germline (reference sequence). The V segment lost 3 bases and the J segment 2 bases; nucleotides outside the gene matches: 9. CDR3 sequence (DNA): TGTGCCAGCAGCCACAACTTACAGGGGTCTCAAGAGACCCAGTACTTC. Residues: CASSHNLQGSQETQYF.

This clonotype appeared a few times. At one end, the junction sequence differs from germline, possibly due to a read error. The V and J genes are TRBV28 and TRBJ2-1, with D tentatively TRBD1 (6 bases). The CDR3 is made up of 17 amino acids. Germline CDR1 MDHEN, CDR2 SYDVKM. The CDR3 region has the DNA TGTGCCAGCAGTGCACTAGGGGGATCTGACTCCCACAATGAGCAGTTCTTC. Its protein product is CASSALGGSDSHNEQFF.

CDR3 protein: CASSPYPDSYGYTF. Written as DNA, the CDR3 is TGTGCCAGCAGTCCATATCCGGACAGCTATGGCTACACCTTC. V is TRBV6-5 and J is TRBJ1-2; possibly TRBD1 for D (6 bases). This CDR3 has 14 residues. CDR1 MNHEY and CDR2 SVGAGI come from the germline V gene. Between the trimmed V and J ends, which lost 5 bases and 4 bases, there was a span of 14 bases.

Only a few counts were recorded for this clonotype. This chain uses TRBV6-5 with TRBJ2-4; D remains ambiguous. This CDR3 contains 16 residues. The germline V and J ends were trimmed by 7 bases and 0 bases, with 16 bases remaining between them. Looked up from germline, CDR1 is MNHEY and CDR2 is SVGAGI. CDR3 sequence (DNA): TGTGCCAGCACCCTTGAACCCTTACTAGCCAAAAACATTCAGTACTTC. It specifies CASTLEPLLAKNIQYF.

J is TRBJ2-3 and V is TRBV6-6; D unclear. The germline gives CDR1 MNHNY, CDR2 SVGAGI (reference sequence). With 7 bases removed from V and 2 bases from J, the gap between germline ends came to 16 bases. The CDR3 runs to 15 residues. The CDR3, as DNA: TGTGCCAGCACCCTGACGGTGCAGGACACAGATACGCAGTATTTT. This codes for CASTLTVQDTDTQYF.

This clonotype occurred a few times. The chain is built from TRBV4-2 and TRBJ2-5; the D is unclear. The CDR3 runs 12 residues. V lost 1 base, J lost 13 bases, and 13 bases lay in between. Germline assignment: CDR1 LGHNA and CDR2 YNFKEQ. CDR3 sequence (DNA): TGTGCCAGCAGCCAAGGATCGGCAGTTCCGTACTTC. Its protein product is CASSQGSAVPYF.

This chain joins TRBV12-3 or TRBV12-4 and TRBJ1-1, with 8 nucleotides matching TRBD1. This CDR3 region has 14 residues. J lost 11 bases, V lost 6 bases, and 14 bases had no gene match. The CDR3 spells CASSLGQGKFEAFF. The CDR3 DNA reads as TGTGCCAGCAGCCTCGGACAGGGAAAGTTTGAGGCTTTCTTT.

This clonotype was seen a handful of times. The V gene is TRBV7-9, the J gene TRBJ2-4; D possibly corresponds to TRBD2 (6 bases). Trimming stripped 8 bases from V and 0 bases from J, with 14 bases between. CDR3 length equals 15 residues. Germline V CDR1 and CDR2: SEHNR, FQNEAQ (reference sequence). CDR3 amino acids: CASGSGDLAKNIQYF. CDR3 nucleotide sequence: TGTGCCAGCGGGTCGGGAGACCTAGCCAAAAACATTCAGTACTTC.

Remarks on this clonotype: The junction differs from germline at one of its ends, possibly a read error. The V call is TRBV6-5, the J call TRBJ2-5, with TRBD2 as a possible D gene (5 bases). Germline values: CDR1 MNHEY, CDR2 SVGAGI. This CDR3 contains 13 residues. The CDR3 region is CASSYWAEETRYF. The CDR3 nucleotides read TGTGCCAGCAGTTACTGGGCGGAGGAGACCCGGTACTTC.

This clonotype was counted ten times or more. This sequence joins TRBV6-5 and TRBJ2-5, with D perhaps matching TRBD1 (6 bases). The CDR3 runs to 14 residues. Germline-derived CDR1 and CDR2 are MNHEY and SVGAGI. The V end lost 0 bases, the J end lost 5 bases, and 10 bases lay between the germline ends. CDR3 sequence reads: CASSYSRGGETQYF. The CDR3 DNA reads as TGTGCCAGCAGTTACTCCAGGGGTGGGGAGACCCAGTACTTC.

The DNA for the CDR3 is TGTGCCACCAGCAGAGCCCCCCAGGTGCGCTATGGCTACACCTTC. This sequence encodes CATSRAPQVRYGYTF. The chain couples TRBV15 to TRBJ1-2; D remains unclear. The V gene lost 1 base and the J gene lost 4 bases, with 13 bases spanning the gap. This CDR3 spans 15 amino acids. The germline CDR1 and CDR2 sequences are LNHNV and YYDKDF (reference sequence).

Here the CDR3 DNA reads TGCAGTGCCCCGGAGACCTCTGGGGCCAACGTCCTGACTTTC. Protein sequence: CSAPETSGANVLTF. The rearrangement links TRBV20-1 to TRBJ2-6; no clear D gene. The CDR3 runs to 14 residues. The V end lost 6 bases, the J end lost 0 bases, and 9 bases lay between the germline ends. Germline CDR1 is DFQATT and CDR2 is SNEGSKA (reference sequence).

This rearrangement joins TRBV28 to TRBJ1-2, with D possibly being TRBD1 (5 bases). Germline V CDR1 and CDR2: MDHEN, SYDVKM. CDR3 length: 12 residues. V was cut by 6 bases and J by 8 bases, with 13 bases left in between. In DNA, the CDR3 is TGTGCCAGCAGGAGGGGAGCGGGCGGCTACACCTTC. Translated, it gives CASRRGAGGYTF.

This clonotype was detected only a few times. The chain links TRBV20-1 to TRBJ2-5; D ambiguous. CDR3 size: 13 residues. The germline V gene encodes CDR1 DFQATT and CDR2 SNEGSKA (reference sequence). Trimming left V 2 bases short and J 2 bases short, with 9 bases between. The CDR3 nucleotides are TGCAGTGCTAGACAGGAGACTCAAGAGACCCAGTACTTC. This gives the protein CSARQETQETQYF.

This chain links TRBV20-1 with TRBJ2-3; the match to TRBD2 covers 9 bases. V shed 6 bases and J 1 base; nucleotides not matched to a gene: 2. The germline gives CDR1 DFQATT, CDR2 SNEGSKA (reference sequence). The CDR3 totals 13 residues. This CDR3 reads CSAQRGGTDTQYF. CDR3 DNA: TGCAGTGCACAGCGGGGGGGCACAGATACGCAGTATTTT.

The chain uses TRBV18 and TRBJ1-2, with D tentatively TRBD1 (6 bases). This CDR3 spans 14 amino acids. In germline, CDR1 is KGHSH, CDR2 LQKENI. Trimming shortened V by 6 bases and J by 6 bases, and 17 bases separated the two germline ends. The CDR3 sequence: CASSLRTALDGYTF. The CDR3 DNA is TGTGCCAGCTCCCTTCGGACAGCCCTGGATGGCTACACCTTC. Drawing the rest from reference TRBV18 and TRBJ1-2, the complete variable domain is NAGVMQNPRHLVRRRGQEARLRCSPMKGHSHVYWYRQLPEEGLKFMVYLQKENIIDESGMPKERFSAEFPKEGPSILRIQQVVRGDSAAYFCASSLRTALDGYTFGSGTRLTVV.

The table lists this clonotype with a few counts. V gene TRBV15 combines with J gene TRBJ1-1; D is perhaps TRBD1 (5 bases). Trimming left V 1 base short and J 5 bases short, with 8 bases between. The CDR3 loop spans 13 amino acids. Per germline, CDR1 LNHNV and CDR2 YYDKDF (reference sequence). CDR3 in DNA: TGTGCCACCAGCAGAGCCCAGGGTACTGAAGCTTTCTTT. Translated: CATSRAQGTEAFF. The full variable domain, rest sourced from reference TRBV15 and TRBJ1-1, is DAMVIQNPRYQVTQFGKPVTLSCSQTLNHNVMYWYQQKSSQAPKLLFHYYDKDFNNEADTPDNFQSRRPNTSFCFLDIRSPGLGDTAMYLCATSRAQGTEAFFGQGTRLTVV.

This clonotype was seen only a few times. This sequence joins TRBV4-3 and TRBJ2-4; 11 bases align to TRBD1. The J call is uncertain, as TRBJ2-7 better fits the DNA end. The V gene's germline CDR1 is LGHNA and CDR2 YSLEER. The CDR3 is 13 amino acids. The CDR3 reads CATGDRGGSEQYF. The CDR3 DNA sequence: TGCGCCACCGGGGACAGGGGGGGATCCGAGCAGTACTTC.

Only a few counts were recorded for this clonotype. The chain couples TRBV5-5 to TRBJ2-7; 7 nucleotides align to TRBD1. V lost 1 base, J lost 9 bases, and 10 bases stayed unmatched. CDR3 length equals 14 residues. CDR1 is SGHKS and CDR2 is YYEKEE in the germline V gene (reference sequence). The CDR3 nucleotides are TGTGCCAGCAGCTTGACAGGGGTGGATACGAGGCAGTACTTC. It codes for CASSLTGVDTRQYF.

V usage is TRBV11-2 and J usage is TRBJ2-1; the match to TRBD2 covers 15 bases. Trimming took 1 base from V and 13 from J; bases not matched to a gene: 5. The germline gives CDR1 SGHAT, CDR2 FQNNGV. The CDR3 contains 15 residues. The CDR3 coding sequence is TGTGCCAGCAGCTTAGTAGGACTAGCGGGGGGGGAACAGTTCTTC. It specifies CASSLVGLAGGEQFF.

The chain links TRBV19 to TRBJ2-3; unclear D gene. Germline-derived CDR1 and CDR2 are LNHDA and SQIVND (reference sequence). V was trimmed by 6 bases and J by 3 bases, leaving 13 bases between them. The CDR3 loop spans 14 amino acids. CDR3 residues: CASSISPGTDTQYF. CDR3 in DNA: TGTGCCAGTAGCATTTCCCCCGGGACAGATACGCAGTATTTT.

This clonotype was counted a few times. The rearrangement uses TRBV6-5 and TRBJ2-7; the match to TRBD2 covers 9 bases. Germline-derived CDR1 and CDR2 are MNHEY and SVGAGI. V gave up 2 bases and J gave up 7 bases; unmatched junction bases: 6. The CDR3 runs to 14 residues. The CDR3 protein is CASSYGASGDEQYF. CDR3 sequence (DNA): TGTGCCAGCAGTTACGGGGCTAGCGGGGATGAGCAGTACTTC.

The chain couples TRBV6-5 to TRBJ1-6; 8 nucleotides align to TRBD1. CDR3 length: 15 amino acids. The ends lost 2 bases at V and 8 bases at J; junction bases unmatched: 5. The germline V gene has CDR1 MNHEY and CDR2 SVGAGI. DNA of the CDR3: TGTGCCAGCAGTTACGCGGACAGGGAATATTCACCCCTCCACTTT. This sequence encodes CASSYADREYSPLHF.

This chain uses TRBV2 with TRBJ1-4; D is possibly TRBD1 (5 bases). Trimming took 4 bases from V and 8 from J, leaving 17 bases between them. Germline CDR1 is SNHLY and CDR2 is FYNNEI. There are 15 residues in the CDR3. This CDR3 reads CASSVTGANSEKLFF. CDR3 sequence (DNA): TGTGCCAGCAGTGTAACAGGAGCTAACTCCGAAAAACTGTTTTTT. The full variable domain, with the rest looked up from reference TRBV2 and TRBJ1-4, is EPEVTQTPSHQVTQMGQEVILRCVPISNHLYFYWYRQILGQKVEFLVSFYNNEISEKSEIFDDQFSVERPDGSNFTLKIRSTKLEDSAMYFCASSVTGANSEKLFFGSGTQLSVL.

This clonotype occurred a few times. The genes are TRBV20-1 and TRBJ2-7; D remains unclear. The CDR3 length is 12 residues. V was pared by 6 bases and J by 2 bases, with 11 bases between. The germline CDR1 and CDR2 sequences are DFQATT and SNEGSKA (reference sequence). The CDR3 protein is CSAMHSTYEQYF. In nucleotides, the CDR3 is TGCAGTGCCATGCACTCGACCTACGAGCAGTACTTC.

This clonotype was found a few times. The chain is built from TRBV7-2 and TRBJ2-7; perhaps TRBD2 as D (5 bases). The germline V and J ends were trimmed by 7 bases and 0 bases, with 13 bases remaining between them. In germline, CDR1 is SGHTA, CDR2 FQGNSA. The CDR3 sequence is 14 residues long. CDR3 in amino acids: CASMEDSFSYEQYF. Here the CDR3 DNA reads TGTGCCAGCATGGAGGACTCCTTCTCCTACGAGCAGTACTTC.